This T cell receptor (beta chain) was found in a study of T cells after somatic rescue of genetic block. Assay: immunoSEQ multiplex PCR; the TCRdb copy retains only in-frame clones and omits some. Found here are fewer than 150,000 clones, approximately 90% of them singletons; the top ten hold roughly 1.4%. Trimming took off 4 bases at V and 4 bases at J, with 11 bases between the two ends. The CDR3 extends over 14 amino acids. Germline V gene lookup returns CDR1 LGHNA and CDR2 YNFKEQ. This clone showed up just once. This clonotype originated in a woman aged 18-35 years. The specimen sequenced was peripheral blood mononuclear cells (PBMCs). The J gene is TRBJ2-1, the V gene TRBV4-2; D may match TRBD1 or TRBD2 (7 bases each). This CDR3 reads CASSPGGGYNEQFF. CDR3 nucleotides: TGTGCCAGCAGCCCAGGGGGGGGATACAATGAGCAGTTCTTC.